This T cell receptor beta chain was obtained from a study of post-analysis software for immune sequencing data. Background on the study: The disease courses covered relapsing-remitting, secondary progressive and progressive-relapsing multiple sclerosis. Whole-study results and caveats: People with multiple sclerosis had a significantly lower normalized Chao1 diversity than controls did. Under F measure analysis, samples from one preparation batch co-clustered strongly. Included in a set of about 5 TRBV segments more frequent in patients than controls were TRBV5-6, TRBV5-1 and TRBV20-1.

Unique molecular identifiers were carried by the TCR beta cDNA libraries. It was from approximately 0.91 to 9.4 million T cells that 530,000 or so cDNA molecules came. TCRdb used MiXCR to reprocess the PCR reads, holding one entry per CDR3 protein. The sample includes approximately 730,000 distinct CDR3 sequences, just under 30% of them seen just once. Germline CDR1 and CDR2: SGHKS and YYEKEE (reference sequence). Trimming removed 0 bases at V and 0 bases at J, with 11 bases between. The CDR3 is 16 residues long. This clonotype appeared a few times. Its antigen is as yet unknown. The sequenced sample consisted of blood. The chain is built from TRBV5-5 and TRBJ2-3, with unresolved D. The TCR originated in a girl under 18 with multiple sclerosis. CDR3 sequence (DNA): TGTGCCAGCAGCTTGGGGGCTTCCTCTAGCACAGATACGCAGTATTTT. As protein: CASSLGASSSTDTQYF.